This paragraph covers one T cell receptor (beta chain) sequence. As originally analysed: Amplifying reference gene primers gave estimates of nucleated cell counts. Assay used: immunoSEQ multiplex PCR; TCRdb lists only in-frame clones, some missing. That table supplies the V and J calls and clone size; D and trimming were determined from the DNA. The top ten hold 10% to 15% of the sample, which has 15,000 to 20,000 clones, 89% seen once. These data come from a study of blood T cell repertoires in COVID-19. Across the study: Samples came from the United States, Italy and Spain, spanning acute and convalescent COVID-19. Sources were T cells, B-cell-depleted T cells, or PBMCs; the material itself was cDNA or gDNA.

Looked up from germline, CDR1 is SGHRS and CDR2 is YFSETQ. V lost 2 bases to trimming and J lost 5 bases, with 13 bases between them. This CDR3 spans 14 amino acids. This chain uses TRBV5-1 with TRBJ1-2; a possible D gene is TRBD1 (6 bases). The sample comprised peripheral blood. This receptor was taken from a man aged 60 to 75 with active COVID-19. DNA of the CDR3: TGCGCCAGCAGCTTTACAGGGTATGGGTATGGCTACACCTTC. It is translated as CASSFTGYGYGYTF.